The clone carrying this T cell receptor beta chain appeared a few times. These data originate in a study of beta chain features in type 1 diabetes. The V end lost 5 bases, the J end lost 5 bases, and 15 bases lay between the germline ends. The germline gives CDR1 SGHVS, CDR2 FNYEAQ. The CDR3 contains 15 residues. Investigators reverse transcribed all isolated RNA, so they sequenced expressed TCRB transcripts. Sequenced by immunoSEQ multiplex PCR; TCRdb stores in-frame clones only, minus some. Of about 140,000 clones listed, roughly a tenth are singletons. Sequencing input: naive CD4+ T cells from blood. This chain joins TRBV7-6 and TRBJ2-2, with no clear D. The sequence came from a man younger than 30 in good health. Here the CDR3 DNA reads TGTGCCAGCAGCCCTTTAACGGGTGGAACCGGGGAGCTGTTTTTT. Protein sequence: CASSPLTGGTGELFF.